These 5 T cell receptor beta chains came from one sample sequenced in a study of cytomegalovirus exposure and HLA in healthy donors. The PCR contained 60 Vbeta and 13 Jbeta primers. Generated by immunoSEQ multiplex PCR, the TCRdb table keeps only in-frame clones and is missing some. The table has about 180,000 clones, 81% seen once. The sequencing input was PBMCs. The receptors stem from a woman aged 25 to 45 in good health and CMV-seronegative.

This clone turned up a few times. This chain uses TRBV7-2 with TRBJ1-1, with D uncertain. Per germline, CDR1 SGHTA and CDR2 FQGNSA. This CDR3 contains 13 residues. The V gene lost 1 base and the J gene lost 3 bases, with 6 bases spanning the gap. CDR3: CASSLVEDTEAFF. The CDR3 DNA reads TGTGCCAGCAGCTTAGTAGAGGACACTGAAGCTTTCTTT.

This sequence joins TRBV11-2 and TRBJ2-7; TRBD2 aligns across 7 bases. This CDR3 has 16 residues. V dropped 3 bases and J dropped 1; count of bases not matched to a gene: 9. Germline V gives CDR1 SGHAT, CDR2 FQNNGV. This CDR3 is CASSFTAGSESYEQYF. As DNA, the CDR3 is TGTGCCAGCAGCTTTACAGCGGGGTCCGAGTCCTACGAGCAGTACTTC.

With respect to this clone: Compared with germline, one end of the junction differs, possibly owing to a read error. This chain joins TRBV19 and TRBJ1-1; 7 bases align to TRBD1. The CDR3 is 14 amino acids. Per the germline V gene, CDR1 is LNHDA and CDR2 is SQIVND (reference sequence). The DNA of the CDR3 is TGTGCCAGTACTATAACAGGGGAGAACACTGAAGCTTTCTTT. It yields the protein CASTITGENTEAFF. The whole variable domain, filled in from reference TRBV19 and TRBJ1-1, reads DGGITQSPKYLFRKEGQNVTLSCEQNLNHDAMYWYRQDPGQGLRLIYYSQIVNDFQKGDIAEGYSVSREKKESFPLTVTSAQKNPTAFYLCASTITGENTEAFFGQGTRLTVV.

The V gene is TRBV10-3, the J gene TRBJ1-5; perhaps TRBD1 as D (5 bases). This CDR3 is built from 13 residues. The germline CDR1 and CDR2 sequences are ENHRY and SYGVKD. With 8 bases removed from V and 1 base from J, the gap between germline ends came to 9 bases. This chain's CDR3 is CAIGGGSNQPQHF. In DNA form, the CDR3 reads TGTGCCATCGGGGGGGGGAGCAATCAGCCCCAGCATTTT.

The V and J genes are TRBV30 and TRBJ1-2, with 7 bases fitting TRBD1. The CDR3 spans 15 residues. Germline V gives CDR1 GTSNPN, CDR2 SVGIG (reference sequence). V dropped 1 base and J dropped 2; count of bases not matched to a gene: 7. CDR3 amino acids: CAWSGYRDSNYGYTF. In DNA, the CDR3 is TGTGCCTGGAGTGGATACCGGGACAGCAACTATGGCTACACCTTC.